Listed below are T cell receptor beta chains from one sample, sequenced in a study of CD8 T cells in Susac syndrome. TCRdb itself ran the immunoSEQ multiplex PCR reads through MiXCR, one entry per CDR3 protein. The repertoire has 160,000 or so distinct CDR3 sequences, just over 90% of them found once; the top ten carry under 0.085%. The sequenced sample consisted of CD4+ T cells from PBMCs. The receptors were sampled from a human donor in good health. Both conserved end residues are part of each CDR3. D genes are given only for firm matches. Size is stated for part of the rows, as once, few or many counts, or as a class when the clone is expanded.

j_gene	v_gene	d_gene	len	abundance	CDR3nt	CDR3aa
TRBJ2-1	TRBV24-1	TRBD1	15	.	TGTGCCACCAGTGACGCCGGGACAGCTTACAATGAGCAGTTCTTC	CATSDAGTAYNEQFF
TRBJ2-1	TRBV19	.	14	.	TGTGCCAGTAGTATGGTAGCTTCCTACAATGAGCAGTTCTTC	CASSMVASYNEQFF
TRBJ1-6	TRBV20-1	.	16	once	TGCAGTGCTAGAGATCATCGGGCAGGGATTGGGTCACCCCTCCACTTT	CSARDHRAGIGSPLHF
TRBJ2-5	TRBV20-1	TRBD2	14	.	TGCAGTGCTGATAGCGGGAGAGAGTATGAGACCCAGTACTTC	CSADSGREYETQYF
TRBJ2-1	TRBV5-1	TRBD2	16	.	TGCGCCAGCAGCCCCGTAGCGGGAGGGGGTTACAATGAGCAGTTCTTC	CASSPVAGGGYNEQFF
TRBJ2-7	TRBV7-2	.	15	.	TGTGCCAGCAGCTTAGAGATTGTTAGCTCCTACGAGCAGTACTTC	CASSLEIVSSYEQYF
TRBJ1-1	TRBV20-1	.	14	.	TGCAGTGCTAGAGATTGGGCAGGGGTCACTGAAGCTTTCTTT	CSARDWAGVTEAFF
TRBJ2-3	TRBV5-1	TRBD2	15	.	TGCGCCAGCAGCTCGGGACTAGCTAGCACAGATACGCAGTATTTT	CASSSGLASTDTQYF
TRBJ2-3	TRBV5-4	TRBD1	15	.	TGTGCCAGCAGCCCCCCCGGGACAGGGGAAGGTACGCAGTATTTT	CASSPPGTGEGTQYF
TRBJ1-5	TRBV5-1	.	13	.	TGCGCCACCCCCCGGGGGGGCAATCAGCCCCAGCATTTT	CATPRGGNQPQHF
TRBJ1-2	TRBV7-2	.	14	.	TGTGCCAGCAGTGCCCCGACTCCCTCGGGGGGCTACACCTTC	CASSAPTPSGGYTF
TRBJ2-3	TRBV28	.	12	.	TGTGCCAGCTTCTCCCCCACAGATACGCAGTATTTT	CASFSPTDTQYF
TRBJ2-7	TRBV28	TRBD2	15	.	TGTGCCAGCAGTTCCCCTAGCGGGAGGCCCTACGAGCAGTACTTC	CASSSPSGRPYEQYF
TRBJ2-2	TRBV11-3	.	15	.	TGTGCCAGCAGCGGCGGACAGACCAACACCGGGGAGCTGTTTTTT	CASSGGQTNTGELFF